These T cell receptor beta chains were read from a single sample in a study of regulatory T cells in long-lasting Graves disease. TCRdb reprocessed the multiplex PCR reads with MiXCR, giving one entry per CDR3 protein. The profile shows about 460,000 distinct CDR3 sequences, less than 15% of them singletons. The sample was also reused in another study, on T cells in Graves' hyperthyroidism and ophthalmopathy.

The sample here was peripheral blood mononuclear cells (PBMCs), taken at new diagnosis, from a patient treated with antithyroid drugs. The receptors were sampled from a woman between 50 and 59 years old with Graves disease. CDR3s include the opening cysteine and the closing phenylalanine or tryptophan. The D gene is left open where the match is weak. Where a row states a size, it is once, few, many or the class of an expanded clone; other rows omit it.

clone size | CDR3 length | D gene | J gene | V gene | CDR3 protein | CDR3 DNA
many | 15 | NA | TRBJ2-7 | TRBV6-1 | CASSRTAEGAYEQYF | TGTGCCAGCAGCCGGACAGCCGAGGGGGCCTACGAGCAGTACTTC
few | 12 | NA | TRBJ2-1 | TRBV3-1 | CASGLSGDEQFF | TGTGCCAGCGGGTTGTCCGGCGATGAGCAGTTCTTC
NA | 15 | NA | TRBJ2-6 | TRBV9 | CASSASLSGANVLTF | TGTGCCAGCAGCGCCAGTCTTTCTGGGGCCAACGTCCTGACTTTC
many | 16 | TRBD2 | TRBJ2-1 | TRBV11-2 | CASSPRGLVQGNEQFF | TGTGCCAGCAGCCCGCGGGGACTAGTCCAAGGCAATGAGCAGTTCTTC
many | 16 | TRBD1 | TRBJ2-2 | TRBV12-3/TRBV12-4 | CASSLGQGAITGELFF | TGTGCCAGCAGTTTAGGGCAGGGGGCGATCACCGGGGAGCTGTTTTTT
NA | 17 | NA | TRBJ1-5 | TRBV27 | CASSLYSGGRRNQPQHF | TGTGCCAGCAGTTTATATTCCGGGGGCAGGCGAAATCAGCCCCAGCATTTT
many | 16 | TRBD2 | TRBJ2-1 | TRBV28 | CASRLAGRWSDNEQFF | TGTGCCAGCAGGCTAGCGGGAAGGTGGAGCGACAATGAGCAGTTCTTC
NA | 13 | NA | TRBJ2-5 | TRBV6-2/TRBV6-3 | CASSHISGETQYF | TGTGCCAGCAGTCACATCTCCGGGGAGACCCAGTACTTC
few | 15 | TRBD2 | TRBJ2-1 | TRBV6-1 | CASSKGLAVYNEQFF | TGTGCCAGCAGCAAGGGACTAGCGGTCTACAATGAGCAGTTCTTC
NA | 13 | NA | TRBJ1-1 | TRBV18 | CASSPFGSTEAFF | TGTGCCAGCTCACCATTCGGGAGCACTGAAGCTTTCTTT
many | 15 | NA | TRBJ2-7 | TRBV6-5 | CASSYRPGRGGEQYF | TGTGCCAGCAGTTACCGGCCGGGGAGGGGGGGCGAGCAGTACTTC
many | 15 | NA | TRBJ1-1 | TRBV6-5 | CASSYSQLENTEAFF | TGTGCCAGCAGTTATTCGCAGCTGGAGAACACTGAAGCTTTCTTT
NA | 14 | NA | TRBJ1-4 | TRBV4-1 | CASSQDRYNEKLFF | TGCGCCAGCAGCCAAGACCGATATAATGAAAAACTGTTTTTT
few | 13 | NA | TRBJ1-4 | TRBV7-9 | CASSSGLPEKLFF | TGTGCCAGCAGCTCGGGACTCCCTGAAAAACTGTTTTTT
NA | 15 | NA | TRBJ1-1 | TRBV19 | CASSMDRGMNTEAFF | TGTGCCAGTAGTATGGACAGAGGCATGAACACTGAAGCTTTCTTT
many | 18 | TRBD2 | TRBJ2-5 | TRBV7-8 | CASSPRLAGGPLQETQYF | TGTGCCAGCAGCCCACGACTAGCGGGAGGGCCTCTCCAAGAGACCCAGTACTTC
few | 14 | NA | TRBJ2-1 | TRBV5-4 | CASSLEGRGNEQFF | TGTGCCAGCAGCTTGGAAGGGCGGGGCAATGAGCAGTTCTTC
few | 11 | NA | TRBJ2-7 | TRBV6-9 | CASSYPGEHYF | TGTGCCAGCAGTTACCCGGGCGAGCATTACTTC
many | 14 | NA | TRBJ2-3 | TRBV9 | CASSLEVGENTQYF | TGTGCCAGCAGCCTTGAAGTTGGCGAGAATACGCAGTATTTT
NA | 14 | NA | TRBJ1-4 | TRBV11-2 | CASSQIRENEKLFF | TGTGCCAGCAGCCAGATCAGGGAGAATGAAAAACTGTTTTTT
NA | 12 | NA | TRBJ1-5 | TRBV20-1 | CSASPGNQPQHF | TGCAGTGCTAGTCCGGGGAATCAGCCCCAGCATTTT
many | 14 | TRBD1 | TRBJ1-5 | TRBV12-3/TRBV12-4 | CASSLDRVPQPQHF | TGTGCCAGCAGTCTCGACAGGGTGCCTCAGCCCCAGCATTTT
few | 15 | TRBD2 | TRBJ2-3 | TRBV20-1 | CSASGVSGVTDTQYF | TGCAGTGCTAGCGGGGTTAGCGGGGTCACAGATACGCAGTATTTT
few | 16 | NA | TRBJ2-7 | TRBV4-1 | CASSEMGAPGAYEQYF | TGCGCCAGCAGCGAAATGGGAGCGCCTGGTGCTTACGAGCAGTACTTC
many | 15 | TRBD1 | TRBJ2-7 | TRBV2 | CASGKGGLISYEQYF | TGTGCCAGCGGAAAAGGGGGCCTCATCTCCTACGAGCAGTACTTC
NA | 15 | NA | TRBJ1-1 | TRBV28 | CASSSSGTVNTEAFF | TGTGCCAGCAGTTCCTCCGGGACGGTGAACACTGAAGCTTTCTTT
many | 14 | NA | TRBJ1-1 | TRBV15 | CATGVRVGNTEAFF | TGTGCCACCGGTGTCCGGGTGGGGAACACTGAAGCTTTCTTT
many | 13 | NA | TRBJ2-5 | TRBV12-3/TRBV12-4 | CASSLLGQTTQYF | TGTGCCAGCAGTTTATTGGGACAAACGACCCAGTACTTC
NA | 14 | NA | TRBJ2-3 | TRBV7-9 | CATERQRAADTQYF | TGTGCCACAGAGCGGCAGAGGGCCGCAGATACGCAGTATTTT
few | 14 | NA | TRBJ2-5 | TRBV29-1 | CSVLPGSSQETQYF | TGCAGCGTTCTTCCTGGGTCCTCCCAAGAGACCCAGTACTTC
NA | 12 | NA | TRBJ1-1 | TRBV7-9 | CASSLAAAEAFF | TGTGCCAGCAGCTTAGCGGCGGCTGAAGCTTTCTTT
NA | 15 | TRBD1 | TRBJ1-5 | TRBV28 | CASSPHRGQNQPQHF | TGTGCCAGCAGTCCTCACCGGGGACAGAATCAGCCCCAGCATTTT
NA | 15 | NA | TRBJ1-1 | TRBV7-6 | CASSPTPQGGTEAFF | TGTGCCAGCAGCCCTACGCCCCAGGGTGGCACTGAAGCTTTCTTT
many | 16 | TRBD1 | TRBJ2-1 | TRBV28 | CASSLPGQGALGEQFF | TGTGCCAGCAGTTTACCGGGACAGGGGGCGTTAGGTGAGCAGTTCTTC
NA | 14 | TRBD2 | TRBJ2-1 | TRBV7-3 | CASSLAGARNEQFF | TGTGCCAGCAGCTTGGCGGGAGCCCGCAATGAGCAGTTCTTC
many | 13 | NA | TRBJ2-3 | TRBV28 | CASSSGSVDTQYF | TGTGCCAGCTCCTCCGGGAGTGTAGATACGCAGTATTTT
many | 16 | TRBD2 | TRBJ2-1 | TRBV12-3/TRBV12-4 | CASSFSSGSIWNEQFF | TGTGCCAGCAGTTTTTCTAGCGGGAGTATTTGGAATGAGCAGTTCTTC
many | 14 | TRBD2 | TRBJ2-3 | TRBV28 | CASSLTSEADTQYF | TGTGCCAGCAGTTTGACTAGCGAAGCAGATACGCAGTATTTT
NA | 14 | NA | TRBJ2-7 | TRBV6-5 | CASSYSTGIYEQYF | TGTGCCAGCAGTTACTCGACAGGTATCTACGAGCAGTACTTC
many | 18 | NA | TRBJ1-1 | TRBV28 | CASSLSHQLDRLNTEAFF | TGTGCCAGCAGTTTATCCCACCAACTCGACAGACTGAACACTGAAGCTTTCTTT
many | 16 | TRBD2 | TRBJ2-5 | TRBV12-3/TRBV12-4 | CASSSRLAVTAETQYF | TGTGCCAGCAGTTCAAGACTAGCGGTCACGGCCGAGACCCAGTACTTC
many | 16 | NA | TRBJ1-4 | TRBV6-5 | CASSSNRRGLNEKLFF | TGTGCCAGCAGTTCCAACAGACGGGGGCTAAATGAAAAACTGTTTTTT
many | 14 | NA | TRBJ1-2 | TRBV11-2 | CASSWRSRNYGYTF | TGTGCCAGCAGCTGGCGCTCGAGAAACTATGGCTACACCTTC
many | 17 | TRBD2 | TRBJ2-1 | TRBV29-1 | CSVDRLAGRLPSNEQFF | TGCAGCGTTGACCGACTAGCGGGACGTCTCCCCTCCAATGAGCAGTTCTTC
many | 18 | NA | TRBJ2-1 | TRBV25-1 | CASSGALRTQSSYNEQFF | TGTGCCAGCAGTGGGGCTCTGAGGACTCAGAGCTCCTACAATGAGCAGTTCTTC
NA | 14 | NA | TRBJ2-7 | TRBV10-3 | CAISDGEGNYEQYF | TGTGCCATCAGTGATGGCGAGGGTAACTACGAGCAGTACTTC
many | 13 | TRBD1 | TRBJ2-7 | TRBV28 | CASGHRGPGEQYF | TGTGCCAGCGGGCACAGGGGGCCGGGTGAGCAGTACTTC
NA | 17 | NA | TRBJ2-2 | TRBV5-1 | CASSLAALGLNTGELFF | TGCGCCAGCAGCTTGGCGGCTTTAGGACTAAACACCGGGGAGCTGTTTTTT
few | 16 | TRBD2 | TRBJ2-3 | TRBV24-1 | CATSDYLAGSTDTQYF | TGTGCCACCAGTGACTACTTAGCGGGATCAACAGATACGCAGTATTTT
many | 15 | TRBD2 | TRBJ2-5 | TRBV30 | CAWSLGLAVGETQYF | TGTGCCTGGAGTTTGGGACTAGCGGTGGGAGAGACCCAGTACTTC
many | 15 | NA | TRBJ2-7 | TRBV11-1 | CASSLEAVPSYEQYF | TGTGCCAGCAGCTTAGAGGCAGTGCCCTCCTACGAGCAGTACTTC
few | 15 | NA | TRBJ1-1 | TRBV7-2 | CASSLGGAPRIEAFF | TGTGCCAGCAGCTTAGGGGGGGCGCCCCGGATTGAAGCTTTCTTT